Listed below are T cell receptor beta chains from one sample, sequenced in a study of cytomegalovirus exposure and HLA in healthy donors. Sequenced by immunoSEQ multiplex PCR; TCRdb stores in-frame clones only, minus some. Of under 150,000 clones listed, 8.9% were seen once; the top ten hold roughly 6.4%. The sample comprised PBMCs. These receptors were obtained from a woman in her thirties or forties in good health and CMV-seropositive. Each CDR3 is given with its conserved first and last residue. The D gene is left open where the match is weak. Clone size, where shown, is once, few, many, or a class for clones that have expanded.

v_gene: TRBV7-2
d_gene: TRBD2
j_gene: TRBJ2-5
abundance: -
CDR3aa: CASRLAGAGETQYF
CDR3nt: TGTGCCAGCAGGCTAGCGGGGGCCGGGGAGACCCAGTACTTC

v_gene: TRBV2
d_gene: -
j_gene: TRBJ1-1
abundance: few
CDR3aa: CASSAQGTMNTEAFF
CDR3nt: TGTGCCAGCAGTGCCCAGGGAACCATGAACACTGAAGCTTTCTTT

v_gene: TRBV7-9
d_gene: -
j_gene: TRBJ2-5
abundance: few
CDR3aa: CASSLGPQETQYF
CDR3nt: TGTGCCAGCAGTTTAGGGCCCCAAGAGACCCAGTACTTC

v_gene: TRBV10-1
d_gene: -
j_gene: TRBJ1-1
abundance: few
CDR3aa: CASSHPLQGRNPEAFF
CDR3nt: TGCGCCAGCAGTCACCCGCTACAGGGTAGGAACCCTGAAGCTTTCTTT

v_gene: TRBV7-2
d_gene: TRBD2
j_gene: TRBJ2-1
abundance: -
CDR3aa: CASSFNSGAATGEQFF
CDR3nt: TGTGCCAGCAGCTTCAATAGCGGGGCCGCGACGGGTGAGCAGTTCTTC

v_gene: TRBV19
d_gene: TRBD1
j_gene: TRBJ2-1
abundance: few
CDR3aa: CASSIGTGWVEQFF
CDR3nt: TGTGCCAGTAGTATAGGGACAGGGTGGGTTGAGCAGTTCTTC

v_gene: TRBV5-4
d_gene: TRBD2
j_gene: TRBJ2-3
abundance: -
CDR3aa: CASSLSSGTPDTQYF
CDR3nt: TGTGCCAGCAGCTTATCCAGCGGGACCCCAGATACGCAGTATTTT

v_gene: TRBV5-4
d_gene: -
j_gene: TRBJ2-3
abundance: -
CDR3aa: CASSGGATDTQYF
CDR3nt: TGTGCCAGCAGCGGAGGAGCCACAGATACGCAGTATTTT

v_gene: TRBV10-3
d_gene: -
j_gene: TRBJ2-7
abundance: -
CDR3aa: CAISATGPTYEQYF
CDR3nt: TGTGCCATCAGTGCTACAGGGCCGACCTACGAGCAGTACTTC

v_gene: TRBV15
d_gene: -
j_gene: TRBJ1-2
abundance: many
CDR3aa: CATSRNLPGDSDGYTF
CDR3nt: TGTGCCACCAGCAGAAACCTCCCGGGGGATTCCGATGGCTACACCTTC

v_gene: TRBV7-9
d_gene: -
j_gene: TRBJ2-3
abundance: -
CDR3aa: CASSRHRASTDTQYF
CDR3nt: TGTGCCAGCAGTCGACACAGGGCTAGCACAGATACGCAGTATTTT

v_gene: TRBV2
d_gene: -
j_gene: TRBJ1-1
abundance: -
CDR3aa: CASSPIGTEAFF
CDR3nt: TGTGCCAGCAGCCCGATCGGGACTGAAGCTTTCTTT

v_gene: TRBV5-8
d_gene: TRBD1
j_gene: TRBJ1-2
abundance: -
CDR3aa: CASSTLQGANYGYTF
CDR3nt: TGTGCCAGCAGCACTTTACAGGGGGCTAACTATGGCTACACCTTC

v_gene: TRBV7-8
d_gene: -
j_gene: TRBJ1-2
abundance: few
CDR3aa: CASSVGGANYGYTF
CDR3nt: TGTGCCAGCAGCGTCGGGGGAGCTAACTATGGCTACACCTTC

v_gene: TRBV9
d_gene: TRBD1
j_gene: TRBJ1-1
abundance: few
CDR3aa: CASSVGQGAFGTEAFF
CDR3nt: TGTGCCAGCAGCGTAGGGCAGGGGGCATTCGGCACTGAAGCTTTCTTT

v_gene: TRBV5-1
d_gene: TRBD1
j_gene: TRBJ2-5
abundance: few
CDR3aa: CASSRSGQALQETQYF
CDR3nt: TGCGCCAGCAGCCGTTCGGGACAGGCGTTACAAGAGACCCAGTACTTC

v_gene: TRBV5-1
d_gene: TRBD2
j_gene: TRBJ2-5
abundance: -
CDR3aa: CASSPTSGGPETQYF
CDR3nt: TGCGCCAGCAGCCCGACTAGCGGGGGGCCGGAGACCCAGTACTTC

v_gene: TRBV4-3
d_gene: -
j_gene: TRBJ1-2
abundance: few
CDR3aa: CASSQEGALVCGYTF
CDR3nt: TGCGCCAGCAGCCAAGAAGGAGCTCTGGTCTGTGGCTACACCTTC

v_gene: TRBV6-6
d_gene: -
j_gene: TRBJ2-7
abundance: few
CDR3aa: CASSYNRKEQYF
CDR3nt: TGTGCCAGCAGTTACAACAGGAAAGAGCAGTACTTC

v_gene: TRBV9
d_gene: -
j_gene: TRBJ2-5
abundance: few
CDR3aa: CASSGGAWEETQYF
CDR3nt: TGTGCCAGCAGTGGAGGCGCCTGGGAAGAGACCCAGTACTTC

v_gene: TRBV5-8
d_gene: TRBD1
j_gene: TRBJ1-1
abundance: few
CDR3aa: CASSFVGQGASAFF
CDR3nt: TGTGCCAGCAGCTTCGTAGGACAGGGGGCATCTGCTTTCTTT

v_gene: TRBV7-2
d_gene: -
j_gene: TRBJ2-1
abundance: few
CDR3aa: CASSTRLGGEQFF
CDR3nt: TGTGCCAGCAGCACCCGACTCGGGGGTGAGCAGTTCTTC

v_gene: TRBV19
d_gene: TRBD1
j_gene: TRBJ1-6
abundance: -
CDR3aa: CASMGQGVGPLHF
CDR3nt: TGTGCCAGTATGGGACAGGGAGTGGGCCCCCTCCACTTT

v_gene: TRBV7-3
d_gene: TRBD1
j_gene: TRBJ1-4
abundance: -
CDR3aa: CASSATGGVYEKLFF
CDR3nt: TGTGCCAGCAGCGCCACAGGGGGCGTTTATGAAAAACTGTTTTTT

v_gene: TRBV4-2
d_gene: TRBD1
j_gene: TRBJ2-7
abundance: few
CDR3aa: CASSLNPGTGYEQYF
CDR3nt: TGTGCCAGCAGCCTAAATCCCGGGACAGGCTACGAGCAGTACTTC

v_gene: TRBV7-2
d_gene: -
j_gene: TRBJ1-1
abundance: -
CDR3aa: CASSLGAWQANIRAFF
CDR3nt: TGTGCCAGCAGCTTAGGTGCATGGCAAGCGAATATACGAGCTTTCTTT

v_gene: TRBV6-1
d_gene: -
j_gene: TRBJ2-7
abundance: few
CDR3aa: CARSEFRVFYF
CDR3nt: TGTGCCAGAAGTGAATTCCGGGTATTTTACTTC

v_gene: TRBV2
d_gene: -
j_gene: TRBJ1-1
abundance: few
CDR3aa: CASSDRRGNTEAFF
CDR3nt: TGTGCCAGCAGTGATCGGCGGGGGAACACTGAAGCTTTCTTT

v_gene: TRBV2
d_gene: TRBD2
j_gene: TRBJ2-5
abundance: -
CDR3aa: CASGASGRLLQETQYF
CDR3nt: TGTGCCAGCGGGGCTAGCGGGAGGTTACTCCAAGAGACCCAGTACTTC

v_gene: TRBV15
d_gene: TRBD1
j_gene: TRBJ1-4
abundance: few
CDR3aa: CATSRTRQGNYEKLFF
CDR3nt: TGTGCCACCAGCAGAACGCGACAGGGTAACTACGAAAAACTGTTTTTT

v_gene: TRBV5-6
d_gene: TRBD1
j_gene: TRBJ2-7
abundance: few
CDR3aa: CASSGQGTRASYEQYF
CDR3nt: TGTGCCAGCAGTGGACAGGGGACGAGGGCTTCCTACGAGCAGTACTTC

v_gene: TRBV6-5
d_gene: -
j_gene: TRBJ1-6
abundance: -
CDR3aa: CASSYVSRGLGSPLHF
CDR3nt: TGTGCCAGCAGTTACGTTAGTCGAGGTTTGGGTTCACCCCTCCACTTT

v_gene: TRBV18
d_gene: TRBD1
j_gene: TRBJ1-2
abundance: -
CDR3aa: CASSPSGGADYGYTF
CDR3nt: TGTGCCAGCTCACCCTCAGGGGGCGCGGACTATGGCTACACCTTC

v_gene: TRBV7-8
d_gene: -
j_gene: TRBJ2-1
abundance: -
CDR3aa: CASSLAGPYNEQFF
CDR3nt: TGTGCCAGCAGCTTGGCGGGTCCTTACAATGAGCAGTTCTTC

v_gene: TRBV6-1
d_gene: TRBD1
j_gene: TRBJ1-2
abundance: -
CDR3aa: CASSPIQGMGSGYTF
CDR3nt: TGTGCCAGCAGTCCTATACAGGGGATGGGGAGTGGCTACACCTTC

v_gene: TRBV19
d_gene: -
j_gene: TRBJ1-3
abundance: few
CDR3aa: CASSIRGPSGNTIYF
CDR3nt: TGTGCCAGTAGTATACGGGGTCCCTCTGGAAACACCATATATTTT

v_gene: TRBV7-3
d_gene: TRBD1
j_gene: TRBJ1-4
abundance: few
CDR3aa: CASSPVDRDKLFF
CDR3nt: TGTGCCAGCAGCCCGGTGGACAGGGATAAACTGTTTTTT

v_gene: TRBV6-1
d_gene: -
j_gene: TRBJ2-3
abundance: few
CDR3aa: CASSQGGDTQYF
CDR3nt: TGTGCCAGCAGCCAGGGGGGAGATACGCAGTATTTT

v_gene: TRBV6-5
d_gene: -
j_gene: TRBJ2-7
abundance: -
CDR3aa: CATPRVLAFYEQYF
CDR3nt: TGTGCCACCCCCAGGGTATTGGCTTTCTACGAGCAGTACTTC

v_gene: TRBV9
d_gene: TRBD2
j_gene: TRBJ2-3
abundance: -
CDR3aa: CASSVAGLDHTDTQYF
CDR3nt: TGTGCCAGCAGCGTCGCCGGACTAGACCACACAGATACGCAGTATTTT

v_gene: TRBV5-4
d_gene: TRBD2
j_gene: TRBJ2-3
abundance: -
CDR3aa: CASSLFRGGGTDTQYF
CDR3nt: TGTGCCAGCAGCTTGTTCCGTGGGGGGGGCACAGATACGCAGTATTTT

v_gene: TRBV11-2
d_gene: -
j_gene: TRBJ1-4
abundance: few
CDR3aa: CASSFHRTNEKLFF
CDR3nt: TGTGCCAGCAGCTTCCACAGAACTAATGAAAAACTGTTTTTT

v_gene: TRBV7-9
d_gene: TRBD1
j_gene: TRBJ1-6
abundance: -
CDR3aa: CASSLGTGGALDNSPLHF
CDR3nt: TGTGCCAGCAGCTTAGGGACAGGGGGCGCCCTAGATAATTCACCCCTCCACTTT

v_gene: TRBV4-2
d_gene: TRBD1
j_gene: TRBJ1-4
abundance: few
CDR3aa: CASSLALTGAGEKLFF
CDR3nt: TGTGCCAGCAGCCTCGCCTTGACAGGGGCCGGGGAAAAACTGTTTTTT

v_gene: TRBV2
d_gene: -
j_gene: TRBJ2-3
abundance: few
CDR3aa: CASSEGRTVISTDTQYF
CDR3nt: TGTGCCAGCAGTGAAGGACGGACAGTGATTAGCACAGATACGCAGTATTTT

v_gene: TRBV5-6
d_gene: -
j_gene: TRBJ2-2
abundance: -
CDR3aa: CASRFEWNTGELFF
CDR3nt: TGTGCCAGCAGATTCGAGTGGAACACCGGGGAGCTGTTTTTT

v_gene: TRBV15
d_gene: TRBD1
j_gene: TRBJ2-5
abundance: -
CDR3aa: CATSRGQMQETQYF
CDR3nt: TGTGCCACCAGCAGGGGACAGATGCAAGAGACCCAGTACTTC